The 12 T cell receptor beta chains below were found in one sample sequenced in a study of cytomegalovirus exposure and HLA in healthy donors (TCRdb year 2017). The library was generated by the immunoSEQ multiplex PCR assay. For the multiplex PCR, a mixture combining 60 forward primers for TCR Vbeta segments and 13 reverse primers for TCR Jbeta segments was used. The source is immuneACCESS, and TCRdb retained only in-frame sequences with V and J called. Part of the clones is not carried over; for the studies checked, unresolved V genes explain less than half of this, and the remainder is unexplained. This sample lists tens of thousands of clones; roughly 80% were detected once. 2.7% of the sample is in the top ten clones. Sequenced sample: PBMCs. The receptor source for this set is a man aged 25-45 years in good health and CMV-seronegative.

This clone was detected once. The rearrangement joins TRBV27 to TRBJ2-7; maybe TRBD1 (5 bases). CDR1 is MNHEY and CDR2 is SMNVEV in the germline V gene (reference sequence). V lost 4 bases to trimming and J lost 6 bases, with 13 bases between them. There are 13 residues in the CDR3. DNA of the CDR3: TGTGCCAGCAGTTCTTTCCTGACAGCCGAGCAGTACTTC. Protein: CASSSFLTAEQYF.

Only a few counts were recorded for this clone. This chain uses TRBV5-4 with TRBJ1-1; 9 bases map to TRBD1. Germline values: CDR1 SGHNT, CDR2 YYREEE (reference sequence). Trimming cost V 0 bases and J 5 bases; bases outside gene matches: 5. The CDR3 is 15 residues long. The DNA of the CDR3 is TGTGCCAGCAGCTTGGAATGGACAGGGGTTACTGAAGCTTTCTTT. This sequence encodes CASSLEWTGVTEAFF.

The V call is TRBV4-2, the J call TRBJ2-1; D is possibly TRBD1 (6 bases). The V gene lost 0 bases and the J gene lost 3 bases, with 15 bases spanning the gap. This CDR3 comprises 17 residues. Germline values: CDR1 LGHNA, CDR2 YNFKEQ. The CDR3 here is CASSQESTRGIYNEQFF. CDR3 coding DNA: TGTGCCAGCAGCCAAGAATCTACGAGGGGGATCTACAATGAGCAGTTCTTC.

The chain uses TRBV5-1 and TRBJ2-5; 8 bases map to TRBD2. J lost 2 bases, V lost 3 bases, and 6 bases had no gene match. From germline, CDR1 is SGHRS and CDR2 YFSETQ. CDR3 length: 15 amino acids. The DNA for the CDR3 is TGCGCCAGCAGCTCGGTAGCGGGGTTACAAGAGACCCAGTACTTC. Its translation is CASSSVAGLQETQYF.

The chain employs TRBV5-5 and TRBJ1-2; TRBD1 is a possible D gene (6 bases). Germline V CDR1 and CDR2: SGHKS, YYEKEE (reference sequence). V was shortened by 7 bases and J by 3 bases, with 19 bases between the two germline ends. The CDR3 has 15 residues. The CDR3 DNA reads TGTGCCAGCGCCACAACTCTACAGGGCCACTATGGCTACACCTTC. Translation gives CASATTLQGHYGYTF.

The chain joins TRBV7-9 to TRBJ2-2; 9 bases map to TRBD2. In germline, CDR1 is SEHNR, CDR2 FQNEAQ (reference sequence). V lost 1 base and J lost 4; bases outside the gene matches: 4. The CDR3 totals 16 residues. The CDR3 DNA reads TGTGCCAGCAGCTTAGTGGCGGGGGGGCCCACCGGGGAGCTGTTTTTT. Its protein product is CASSLVAGGPTGELFF.

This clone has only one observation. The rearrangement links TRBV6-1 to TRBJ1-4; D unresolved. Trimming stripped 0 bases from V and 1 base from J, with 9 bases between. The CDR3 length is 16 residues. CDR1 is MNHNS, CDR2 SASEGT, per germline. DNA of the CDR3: TGTGCCAGCAGTGAAGCTAGCCGAGTAACTAATGAAAAACTGTTTTTT. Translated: CASSEASRVTNEKLFF.

CDR3 sequence reads: CASSDLGTSYGYTF. The CDR3 DNA reads as TGTGCCAGCAGTGATCTAGGGACAAGCTATGGCTACACCTTC. This sequence joins TRBV2 and TRBJ1-2; TRBD1 might be the D (6 bases). Trimming left V 3 bases short and J 4 bases short, with 12 bases between. The germline V gene has CDR1 SNHLY and CDR2 FYNNEI. The CDR3 consists of 14 residues.

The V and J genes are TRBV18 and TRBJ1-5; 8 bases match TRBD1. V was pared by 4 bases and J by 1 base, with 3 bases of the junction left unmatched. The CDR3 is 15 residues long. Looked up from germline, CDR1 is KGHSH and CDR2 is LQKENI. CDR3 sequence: CASSLGTGSNQPQHF. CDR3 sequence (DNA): TGTGCCAGCTCACTTGGGACAGGAAGCAATCAGCCCCAGCATTTT.

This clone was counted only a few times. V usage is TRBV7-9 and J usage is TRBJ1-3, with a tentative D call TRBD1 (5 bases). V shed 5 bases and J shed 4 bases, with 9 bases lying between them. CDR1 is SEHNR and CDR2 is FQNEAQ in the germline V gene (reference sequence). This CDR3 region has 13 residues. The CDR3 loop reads CASSPGPGNTIYF. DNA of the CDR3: TGTGCCAGCAGCCCAGGGCCAGGAAACACCATATATTTT.

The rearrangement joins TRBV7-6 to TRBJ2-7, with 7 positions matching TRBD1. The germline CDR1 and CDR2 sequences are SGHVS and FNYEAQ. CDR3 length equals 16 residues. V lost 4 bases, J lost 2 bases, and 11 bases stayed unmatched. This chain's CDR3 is CASSSGTEWSAYEQYF. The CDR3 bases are TGTGCCAGCAGCTCTGGGACAGAGTGGAGTGCCTACGAGCAGTACTTC. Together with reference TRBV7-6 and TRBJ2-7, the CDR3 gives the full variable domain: GAGVSQSPRYKVTKRGQDVALRCDPISGHVSLYWYRQALGQGPEFLTYFNYEAQQDKSGLPNDRFSAERPEGSISTLTIQRTEQRDSAMYRCASSSGTEWSAYEQYFGPGTRLTVT.

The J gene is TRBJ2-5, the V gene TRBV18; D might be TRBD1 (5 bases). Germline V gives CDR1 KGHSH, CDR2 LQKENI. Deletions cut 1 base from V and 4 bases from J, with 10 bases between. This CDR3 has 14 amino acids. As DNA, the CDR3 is TGTGCCAGCTCACCACTGGGGCTCAGAGAGACCCAGTACTTC. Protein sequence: CASSPLGLRETQYF.